A selection of T cell receptor beta chains follows, all from one sample in a study of blood T cells in healthy people across ages. One entry per CDR3 protein results from TCRdb running MiXCR on the 5' RACE reads. The sample lists approximately 1.5 million distinct CDR3 sequences; 40% to 45% were seen once. Sequences were obtained from blood. Receptors were obtained from a woman younger than 35 in good health. Each CDR3 is given with its conserved first and last residue. The D gene is left open where the match is weak. Size is omitted from some rows. Given values are once, few, many or a class for expanded clones.

>TRBV5-5|TRBJ2-5|.|TRBD2
CASSLMRGGPIYQETQYF
TGTGCCAGCAGCTTGATGCGGGGGGGACCTATCTACCAAGAGACCCAGTACTTC
>TRBV15|TRBJ1-2|.|TRBD1
CATKKGTGLYYGYTF
TGTGCCACCAAAAAGGGGACAGGGTTATACTATGGCTACACCTTC
>TRBV29-1|TRBJ2-1|.|TRBD2
CSVEGREGRDEQFF
TGCAGCGTTGAAGGGCGGGAGGGCCGCGATGAGCAGTTCTTC
>TRBV21-1|TRBJ1-2|.|.
CASSKRGRHRGCGYGYTF
TGTGCCAGCAGCAAAAGGGGTCGTCACAGGGGTTGCGGCTATGGCTACACCTTC
>TRBV27|TRBJ2-1|.|.
CASRGPTYNEQFF
TGTGCCAGCAGGGGCCCGACCTACAATGAGCAGTTCTTC
>TRBV27|TRBJ1-1|few|.
CASTLGTEAFF
TGTGCCAGCACCCTGGGGACTGAAGCTTTCTTT
>TRBV6-1|TRBJ2-3|.|.
CASSVQGSGTQYF
TGTGCCAGCAGTGTGCAGGGATCAGGTACGCAGTATTTT
>TRBV9|TRBJ2-3|.|.
CASSVGTNTDTQYF
TGTGCCAGCAGCGTAGGGACTAACACAGATACGCAGTATTTT
>TRBV24-1|TRBJ2-7|.|.
CATSDPRPGALSSYNEQYF
TGTGCCACCAGTGATCCGCGGCCGGGGGCCCTGAGCTCCTACAATGAGCAGTACTTC
>TRBV9|TRBJ2-7|.|.
CASSVSTGSSYEQYF
TGTGCCAGCAGCGTCAGTACAGGTAGCTCCTACGAGCAGTACTTC
>TRBV20-1|TRBJ1-1|.|.
CSARDQGKMNTEAFF
TGCAGTGCTAGAGATCAAGGGAAAATGAACACTGAAGCTTTCTTT
>TRBV12-5|TRBJ1-5|.|.
CASGLAQHQPQHF
TGTGCTAGTGGTTTGGCACAGCATCAGCCCCAGCATTTT
>TRBV12-3/TRBV12-4|TRBJ2-1|.|TRBD2
CASSLPTSGGASNEQFF
TGTGCCAGCAGTTTACCCACTAGCGGGGGGGCCTCCAATGAGCAGTTCTTC
>TRBV7-6|TRBJ2-1|.|.
CASSLVLRGLELGNEQFF
TGTGCCAGCAGCTTAGTCCTGCGAGGGCTGGAGTTGGGCAATGAGCAGTTCTTC
>TRBV4-1|TRBJ1-1|.|TRBD1
CASSRPGQYPLNTEAFF
TGCGCCAGCAGCCGACCGGGACAGTACCCTTTGAACACTGAAGCTTTCTTT
>TRBV19|TRBJ2-7|few|.
CASSPRTGNSYEQYF
TGTGCCAGTAGCCCGCGTACGGGGAACTCCTACGAGCAGTACTTC
>TRBV15|TRBJ2-3|few|TRBD2
CATSRVVGGTDTQYF
TGTGCCACCAGCAGAGTAGTGGGAGGGACAGATACGCAGTATTTT
>TRBV3-1|TRBJ1-1|.|TRBD1
CASSRQGGAFF
TGTGCCAGCAGCCGACAGGGGGGGGCTTTCTTT
>TRBV20-1|TRBJ2-3|.|.
CSASRDGVSHFRTDTQYF
TGCAGTGCTTCCCGCGACGGGGTTAGCCACTTCCGCACAGATACGCAGTATTTT
>TRBV27|TRBJ1-2|few|.
CASSLYDPANYGYTF
TGTGCCAGCAGTTTATATGACCCTGCTAACTATGGCTACACCTTC
>TRBV29-1|TRBJ2-7|.|.
CSVIGSTWAYEQYF
TGCAGCGTGATTGGATCTACCTGGGCCTACGAGCAGTACTTC
>TRBV7-9|TRBJ1-2|.|TRBD1
CASSLTTGGNYGYTF
TGTGCCAGCAGCTTAACAACAGGGGGGAACTATGGCTACACCTTC